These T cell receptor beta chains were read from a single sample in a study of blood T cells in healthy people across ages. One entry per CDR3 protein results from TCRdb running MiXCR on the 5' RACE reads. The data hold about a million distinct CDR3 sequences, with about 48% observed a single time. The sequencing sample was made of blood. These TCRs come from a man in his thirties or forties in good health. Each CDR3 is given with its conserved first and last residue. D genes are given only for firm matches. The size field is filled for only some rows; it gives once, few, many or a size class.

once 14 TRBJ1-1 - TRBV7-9 CASSFTQLTHEAFF TGTGCCAGCAGCTTTACCCAGCTGACGCATGAAGCTTTCTTT
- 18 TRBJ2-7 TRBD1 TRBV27 CASSLSLITGTESYEQYF TGTGCCAGCAGTTTATCACTGATAACCGGGACAGAGTCCTACGAGCAGTACTTC
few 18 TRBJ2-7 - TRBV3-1 CASSQIPPSELTVYEQYF TGTGCCAGCAGCCAGATACCTCCCTCAGAATTGACAGTATACGAGCAGTACTTC
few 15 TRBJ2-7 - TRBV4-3 CASSQDYLQSYEQYF TGCGCCAGCAGCCAAGATTACCTCCAGTCCTACGAGCAGTACTTC
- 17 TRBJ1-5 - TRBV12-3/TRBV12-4 CASRSYRDTATNQPQHF TGTGCCAGCAGATCATACCGGGACACAGCCACCAATCAGCCCCAGCATTTT
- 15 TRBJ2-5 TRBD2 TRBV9 CASNTGTSDGETQYF TGTGCCAGCAACACCGGGACTAGTGATGGGGAGACCCAGTACTTC
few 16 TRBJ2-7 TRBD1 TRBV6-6 CASRSQNRGSIYEQYF TGTGCCAGCAGATCCCAAAACAGGGGGTCAATCTACGAGCAGTACTTC
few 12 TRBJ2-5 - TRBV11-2 CASSSSRTAQYF TGTGCCAGCAGCTCCAGTAGGACAGCCCAGTACTTC
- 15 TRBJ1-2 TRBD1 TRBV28 CASTKAGQVPEGYTF TGTGCCAGCACCAAGGCGGGACAGGTGCCCGAGGGCTACACCTTC
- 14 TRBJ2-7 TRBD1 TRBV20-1 CSARRTGAAYEQYF TGCAGTGCTAGGCGGACAGGGGCTGCCTACGAGCAGTACTTC
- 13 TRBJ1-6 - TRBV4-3 CASSQEMGSPLHF TGCGCCAGCAGCCAAGAAATGGGTTCACCCCTCCACTTT
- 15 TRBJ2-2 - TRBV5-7 CASSQLQGNTGELFF TGTGCCAGCAGCCAACTACAGGGGAACACCGGGGAGCTGTTTTTT
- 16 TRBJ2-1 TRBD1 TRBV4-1 CASSHQGQGLNNEQFF TGCGCCAGCAGCCATCAAGGACAGGGATTAAACAATGAGCAGTTCTTC
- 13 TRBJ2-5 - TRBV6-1 CAHAPGAQETQYF TGTGCCCACGCCCCGGGGGCCCAAGAGACCCAGTACTTC
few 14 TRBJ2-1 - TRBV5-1 CASSTGKAYNEQFF TGCGCCAGCAGTACAGGTAAAGCTTACAATGAGCAGTTCTTC
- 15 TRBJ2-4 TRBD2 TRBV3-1 CASSQPSSGANIQYF TGTGCCAGCAGCCAACCCTCTAGCGGGGCAAACATTCAGTACTTC
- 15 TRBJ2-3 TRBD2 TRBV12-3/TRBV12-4 CASKPSGGAPDTQYF TGTGCCAGCAAGCCTAGCGGGGGGGCGCCAGATACGCAGTATTTT
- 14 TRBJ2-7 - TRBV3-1 CASSQDASRETPYF TGTGCCAGCAGCCAAGACGCTAGCAGAGAGACCCCGTACTTC
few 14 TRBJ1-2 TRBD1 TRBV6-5 CASSYSDRGGGYTF TGTGCCAGCAGTTACTCTGACAGGGGCGGCGGCTACACCTTC
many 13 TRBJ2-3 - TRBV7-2 CASSLGAVDTQYF TGTGCCAGCAGCTTGGGAGCCGTAGATACGCAGTATTTT
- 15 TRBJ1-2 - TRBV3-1 CASSQEATANYGYTF TGTGCCAGCAGCCAAGAGGCGACAGCTAACTATGGCTACACCTTC
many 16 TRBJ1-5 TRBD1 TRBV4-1 CASSQGRGQRNQPQHF TGCGCCAGCAGCCAGGGACGGGGACAGCGCAATCAGCCCCAGCATTTT
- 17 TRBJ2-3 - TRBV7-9 CASSPLPRLVGEDTQYF TGTGCCAGCAGCCCACTTCCGCGACTAGTTGGTGAAGATACGCAGTATTTT
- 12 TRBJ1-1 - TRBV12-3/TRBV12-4 CASSRDSPGAFF TGTGCCAGCAGTCGGGACTCGCCGGGGGCTTTCTTT
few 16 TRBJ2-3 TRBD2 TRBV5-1 CASSLVRRGVADTQYF TGCGCCAGCAGCTTAGTTCGGCGGGGGGTCGCAGATACGCAGTATTTT
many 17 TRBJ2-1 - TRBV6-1 CATQEGAGKSSYNEQFF TGTGCCACTCAGGAAGGGGCGGGGAAGAGCTCCTACAATGAGCAGTTCTTC
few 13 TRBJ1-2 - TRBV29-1 CSVDTGLNYGYTF TGCAGCGTTGATACCGGGCTTAACTATGGCTACACCTTC
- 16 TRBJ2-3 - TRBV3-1 CASSQVGAGLTDTQYF TGTGCCAGCAGCCAGGTGGGGGCGGGCCTCACAGATACGCAGTATTTT
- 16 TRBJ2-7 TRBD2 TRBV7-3 CASSSATSGKGHEQYF TGTGCCAGCAGCTCAGCCACTAGCGGGAAGGGCCACGAGCAGTACTTC
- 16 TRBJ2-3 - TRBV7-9 CASSPTEQESTDTQYF TGTGCCAGCAGCCCGACAGAACAAGAATCCACAGATACGCAGTATTTT
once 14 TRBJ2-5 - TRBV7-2 CASSLRRERGEQYF TGTGCCAGCAGCTTACGGCGGGAAAGAGGGGAGCAGTACTTC
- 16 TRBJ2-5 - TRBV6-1 CASSEDRGWRVETQYF TGTGCCAGCAGTGAGGATCGGGGTTGGAGGGTGGAGACCCAGTACTTC
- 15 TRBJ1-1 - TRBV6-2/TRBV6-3 CASSYSVLRNTEAFF TGTGCCAGCAGTTACTCGGTTTTGAGAAACACTGAAGCTTTCTTT
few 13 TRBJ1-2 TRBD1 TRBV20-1 CSAPGGSRYGYTF TGCAGTGCTCCAGGGGGCTCTCGCTATGGCTACACCTTC
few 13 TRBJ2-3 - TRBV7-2 CASTSGFTDTQYF TGTGCCAGCACCTCCGGGTTCACAGATACGCAGTATTTT
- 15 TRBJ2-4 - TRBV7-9 CASSLALAAKNIQYF TGTGCCAGCAGCTTAGCTCTGGCGGCCAAAAACATTCAGTACTTC
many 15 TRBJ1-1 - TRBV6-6 CASIYWGEGGTEAFF TGTGCCAGCATTTACTGGGGGGAAGGGGGCACTGAAGCTTTCTTT
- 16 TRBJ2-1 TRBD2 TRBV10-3 CAISELGLASYNEQFF TGTGCCATCAGTGAGCTGGGACTAGCTTCCTACAATGAGCAGTTCTTC
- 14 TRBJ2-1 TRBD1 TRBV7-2 CALKPGQSSDEQFF TGTGCCTTGAAACCGGGACAGAGTTCGGATGAGCAGTTCTTC
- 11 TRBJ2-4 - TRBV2 CASAGGNIQYF TGTGCCAGCGCTGGGGGAAACATTCAGTACTTC
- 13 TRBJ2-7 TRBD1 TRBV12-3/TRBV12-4 CASRNRGTYEQYF TGTGCCAGCAGAAACAGGGGGACCTACGAGCAGTACTTC
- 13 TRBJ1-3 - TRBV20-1 CSATEPSGNTIYF TGCAGTGCTACGGAGCCCTCTGGAAACACCATATATTTT
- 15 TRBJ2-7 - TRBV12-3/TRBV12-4 CASSLGLARSYEQYF TGTGCCAGCAGTTTAGGGCTAGCGCGGTCCTACGAGCAGTACTTC
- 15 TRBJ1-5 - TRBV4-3 CASSQDPQDRQPQHF TGCGCCAGCAGCCAAGATCCGCAAGATCGTCAGCCCCAGCATTTT
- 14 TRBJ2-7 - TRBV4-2 CASSQDSSSLEQYF TGTGCCAGCAGCCAAGATTCCTCTAGCCTCGAGCAGTACTTC
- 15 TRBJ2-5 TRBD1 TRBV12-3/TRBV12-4 CASSTEQGVGGNQYF TGTGCCAGCAGTACTGAACAGGGGGTAGGGGGAAACCAGTACTTC
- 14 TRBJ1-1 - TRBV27 CASSVLAMNTEAFF TGTGCCAGCTCTGTCTTGGCCATGAACACTGAAGCTTTCTTT
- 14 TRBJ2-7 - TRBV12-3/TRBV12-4 CASSGQRSSYEQYF TGTGCCAGCAGTGGACAACGTAGTTCCTACGAGCAGTACTTC
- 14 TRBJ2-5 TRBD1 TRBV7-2 CASSVGTGRREQYF TGTGCCAGCAGCGTAGGGACAGGGCGAAGGGAGCAGTACTTC
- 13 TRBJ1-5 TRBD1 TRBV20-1 CSATTGSNQPQHF TGCAGTGCTACGACAGGGAGCAATCAGCCCCAGCATTTT
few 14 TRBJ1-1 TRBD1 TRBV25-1 CASSGQGRNTEAFF TGTGCCAGCAGTGGACAGGGGAGGAACACTGAAGCTTTCTTT
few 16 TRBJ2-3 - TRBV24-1 CATSDSAITGTDTQYF TGTGCCACCAGTGATTCGGCGATTACGGGCACAGATACGCAGTATTTT
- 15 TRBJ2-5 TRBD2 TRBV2 CASSEGSGGVETQYF TGTGCCAGCAGTGAAGGTAGCGGGGGAGTAGAGACCCAGTACTTC
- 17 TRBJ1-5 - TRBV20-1 CSARKDGRAAINQPQHF TGCAGTGCCCGAAAAGATGGTCGGGCAGCGATAAATCAGCCCCAGCATTTT